This record concerns one T cell receptor (beta chain) sequence. What it recognizes is unknown. The sample belongs to a study of regulatory T cells in long-lasting Graves disease. Study observations and caveats: Persistent disease preferred TRBV28, TRBJ1-2 and TRBJ2-5.

Assembly of TCR beta libraries relied on iRepertoire HTBI primers together with Arm-PCR of CDR3 regions. TCRdb fed the multiplex PCR reads into MiXCR, producing one record per CDR3 protein. The data show about half a million distinct CDR3 sequences, 12% seen once. Time point denoted: newly diagnosed GD, antithyroid drugs for less than 3 months. Preparation of the TCR library used RNA extracted from PBMCs. V lost 1 base to trimming and J lost 0 bases, with 9 bases between them. Germline V lookup: CDR1 MDHEN, CDR2 SYDVKM. The CDR3 spans 15 residues. A further study also used this sample, focusing on T cells in Graves' hyperthyroidism and ophthalmopathy. That paper adds: The TCR CDR3 was amplified in a first-round RT-PCR using the HTBI primer set. Most thyroid clonotypes expanded above 0.001 were also detected in blood. Ophthalmopathy was model-predicted a median about 7.1 months pre-onset.

The source is a woman younger than 45 with Graves disease. The chain has TRBV28 and TRBJ1-2; D not resolved. This sample comprised peripheral blood mononuclear cells (PBMCs), obtained at new diagnosis, from a patient treated with antithyroid drugs. The CDR3 DNA reads as TGTGCCAGCAGTTTATTTACATTAGCTAACTATGGCTACACCTTC. Translation gives CASSLFTLANYGYTF.